By share, the clone carrying this TCR beta chain ranks as medium-sized (0.01 to 0.1%). TCRdb recomputed calls from the PCR reads with MiXCR, one row per CDR3 protein. The data show approximately 40,000 distinct CDR3 sequences, 35% to 45% seen once. Sample time point: late sampling 161 to 241 days after vaccination in a few convalescent patients. The positive PCR dates, which preceded the US Alpha, Beta and Delta variants, fell between March and December 2020. CDR3 length: 14 amino acids. Trimming pared 6 bases from V and 2 bases from J, leaving 13 bases between. Germline assignment: CDR1 MNHEY and CDR2 SMNVEV (reference sequence). This sample is drawn from a study of vaccination and CD4 T cells after COVID-19. Study at large: Once diagnosed, patients had post-COVID samples drawn a median 101 days later (range 35 to 161). Three convalescent patients gave samples at day 14 post-vaccination, and they were sampled again at days 161 to 241 post-vaccination.

The specimen was CD4+ T cells from blood, collected about 7 months after SARS-CoV-2 vaccination. The chain combines TRBV27 with TRBJ1-2; D perhaps matches TRBD1 (5 bases). The sequence came from a human donor who had recovered from COVID-19. The CDR3 sequence is CASRQWAGNYGYTF. The DNA for the CDR3 is TGTGCCAGCAGACAATGGGCAGGGAACTATGGCTACACCTTC.